The 6 T cell receptor beta chains given below trace back to one sample, sequenced in a study of human T cells and chemical hapten exposure. Time point here: patch test 1, 2 weeks after DPC sensitization. Stated treatment: therapeutic diphenylcyclopropenone sensitization with weekly scalp DPC. TCRdb recomputed calls from the RACE reads with MiXCR, one row per CDR3 protein. In the table there are some 50,000 distinct CDR3 sequences, approximately 8.6% of which are singletons. The sequencing here drew on whole blood, taken in connection with sensitization to the hapten diphenylcyclopropenone (DPC). The receptors were gathered from a woman in her thirties or forties with alopecia areata. Some clones in this sample may be carry-over from other donors' samples.

This clonotype has a count of ten or more. The V gene is TRBV28, the J gene TRBJ2-1; TRBD2 aligns across 13 bases. CDR3 length: 18 amino acids. V gave up 7 bases and J gave up 8 bases; unmatched junction bases: 17. CDR1 and CDR2 (germline): MDHEN, SYDVKM. CDR3 residues: CASTLGRLAGGTGDEQFF. CDR3 DNA: TGTGCCAGCACTCTAGGGCGACTAGCGGGGGGCACCGGGGATGAGCAGTTCTTC.

The chain combines TRBV10-3 with TRBJ1-1; TRBD1 is a possible D gene (5 bases). V dropped 2 bases and J dropped 3 bases, with 13 bases sitting between them. Germline CDR1 is ENHRY and CDR2 is SYGVKD. The CDR3 runs 15 residues. CDR3 nucleotide sequence: TGTGCCATCAGTGAGCCGGGAGGGGAGGACACTGAAGCTTTCTTT. Encoded protein: CAISEPGGEDTEAFF.

This clonotype was seen a handful of times. This chain joins TRBV6-1 and TRBJ1-1; no clear D gene. CDR3 length: 14 amino acids. The germline V and J ends were trimmed by 0 bases and 3 bases, with 8 bases remaining between them. CDR1 and CDR2 (germline): MNHNS, SASEGT. The CDR3 region has the DNA TGTGCCAGCAGTGAAGCGGTGGAGTACACTGAAGCTTTCTTT. It codes for CASSEAVEYTEAFF.

This clonotype was seen repeatedly, ten times or more. The genes are TRBV6-1 and TRBJ2-7, with D perhaps TRBD1 or TRBD2 (5 bases each). The V and J ends lost 7 bases and 6 bases respectively, with 19 bases between them. CDR3 length equals 14 residues. Germline V lookup: CDR1 MNHNS, CDR2 SASEGT. CDR3 loop: CASTKMPGASEQYF. The CDR3 coding sequence is TGTGCCAGCACGAAAATGCCCGGGGCAAGCGAGCAGTACTTC.

Ten or more counts support this clonotype. The chain recombines TRBV7-6 with TRBJ2-3; 8 nucleotides match TRBD2. The CDR3 loop spans 17 amino acids. Per the germline V gene, CDR1 is SGHVS and CDR2 is FNYEAQ. After removal of 5 bases from V and 4 bases from J, the junction contained 14 bases not matched to a gene. CDR3 sequence (DNA): TGTGCCAGCAGCCCGGGGGGCGGGGGGTTTACAGCAGATACGCAGTATTTT. It codes for CASSPGGGGFTADTQYF. The full variable domain, completed using reference TRBV7-6 and TRBJ2-3, is GAGVSQSPRYKVTKRGQDVALRCDPISGHVSLYWYRQALGQGPEFLTYFNYEAQQDKSGLPNDRFSAERPEGSISTLTIQRTEQRDSAMYRCASSPGGGGFTADTQYFGPGTRLTVL.

This chain connects TRBV18 to TRBJ2-7; 8 bases are a match to TRBD1. CDR3 length equals 17 residues. J gave up 2 bases and V 5 bases, and 14 bases lay outside the gene matches. The germline V gene has CDR1 KGHSH and CDR2 LQKENI. The CDR3 bases are TGTGCCAGCTCATCTCATGGACCGGGACAGGTGACCTACGAGCAGTACTTC. Protein product: CASSSHGPGQVTYEQYF.